The 28 T cell receptor beta chains below were found in one sample sequenced in a study of cytomegalovirus exposure and HLA in healthy donors. 60 Vbeta and 13 Jbeta primers were used in PCR. This table comes from immunoSEQ multiplex PCR, and its TCRdb copy is limited to in-frame clones, with some not included. The table shows some 78,000 clones, with under 90% occurring only once. The sample comprised PBMCs. Receptor source: a man aged 45 to 65 in good health and CMV-seropositive.

Comments on this clone: One end of the junction varies from germline; a read error may be responsible. Distinct nucleotide sequences in the sample also encode this CDR3. The rearrangement links TRBV2 to TRBJ1-2, with a possible D match to TRBD1 (5 bases). Looked up from germline, CDR1 is SNHLY and CDR2 is FYNNEI. The CDR3 is made up of 13 amino acids. For the CDR3, the DNA is TGTGCCAGCACGGAAGGGGTAAACTACGGCTACACCTTC. Translation gives CASTEGVNYGYTF.

This clone has a single count. The gene calls are TRBV6-4 and TRBJ2-3; maybe TRBD2 (6 bases). V was trimmed by 10 bases and J by 2 bases, leaving 16 bases between them. Germline V gene data show CDR1 as MRHNA and CDR2 as SNTAGT. This CDR3 spans 14 amino acids. Written as DNA, the CDR3 is TGTGCCACCGCTCGACGGGAGCACACAGATACGCAGTATTTT. As protein: CATARREHTDTQYF.

The chain is built from TRBV7-2 and TRBJ2-7; D gene unclear. This CDR3 is built from 13 residues. CDR1 and CDR2 (germline): SGHTA, FQGNSA. V was trimmed by 2 bases and J by 0 bases, leaving 5 bases between them. The DNA for the CDR3 is TGTGCCAGCAGCTTACCTAGCTCCTACGAGCAGTACTTC. It codes for CASSLPSSYEQYF.

The chain couples TRBV30 to TRBJ1-2; D is unresolved. The germline V and J ends were trimmed by 1 base and 4 bases, with 16 bases remaining between them. Germline V gives CDR1 GTSNPN, CDR2 SVGIG (reference sequence). The CDR3 totals 15 residues. The CDR3 region is CAWSDDINSRYGYTF. The CDR3 DNA is TGTGCCTGGAGTGACGACATCAATAGTCGCTATGGCTACACCTTC.

The chain recombines TRBV7-2 with TRBJ1-2; no clear D. This CDR3 has 15 residues. V dropped 5 bases and J dropped 2 bases, with 15 bases sitting between them. Germline loops: CDR1 SGHTA, CDR2 FQGNSA. CDR3 nucleotide sequence: TGTGCCAGCAGCCCTCCCCCGGCAGGAAACTATGGCTACACCTTC. As protein: CASSPPPAGNYGYTF.

The chain carries TRBV7-2 and TRBJ2-7, with 9 bases identical to TRBD2. The germline V gene encodes CDR1 SGHTA and CDR2 FQGNSA. There are 14 residues in the CDR3. J was trimmed by 2 bases and V by 5 bases; bases with no gene match: 4. This CDR3 reads CASSRLAGAYEQYF. The CDR3 DNA reads TGTGCCAGCAGCCGGTTAGCGGGGGCCTACGAGCAGTACTTC. The complete variable domain, with remaining parts taken from reference TRBV7-2 and TRBJ2-7, reads GAGVSQSPSNKVTEKGKDVELRCDPISGHTALYWYRQSLGQGLEFLIYFQGNSAPDKSGLPSDRFSAERTGGSVSTLTIQRTQQEDSAVYLCASSRLAGAYEQYFGPGTRLTVT.

For the CDR3, the DNA is TGTGCCAGCAGTACGACACTGAACACTGAAGCTTTCTTT. Protein sequence: CASSTTLNTEAFF. The chain links TRBV6-5 to TRBJ1-1; D uncertain. Germline loops: CDR1 MNHEY, CDR2 SVGAGI. The CDR3 loop spans 13 amino acids. V lost 5 bases and J 0 bases, leaving 7 bases between the germline ends.

The V call is TRBV9, the J call TRBJ2-7; 7 bases line up with TRBD1. The CDR3 spans 13 residues. J was trimmed by 6 bases and V by 3 bases; bases with no gene match: 6. CDR1 is SGDLS, CDR2 YYNGEE, per germline. The CDR3 is CASSDSTGPEQYF. In nucleotides, the CDR3 is TGTGCCAGCAGCGACTCGACAGGGCCCGAGCAGTACTTC.

The chain recombines TRBV19 with TRBJ2-1; 12 bases are shared with TRBD2. In germline, CDR1 is LNHDA, CDR2 SQIVND (reference sequence). Unmatched junction bases numbered 5, after V lost 4 bases and J lost 7 bases. The CDR3 consists of 15 residues. For the CDR3, the DNA is TGTGCCAGTAGTACCCTAGCGGGAGGGGGGAATGAGCAGTTCTTC. It yields the protein CASSTLAGGGNEQFF.

V is TRBV11-1 and J is TRBJ1-2, with unresolved D. V shed 5 bases and J shed 0 bases, with 7 bases lying between them. Per germline, CDR1 SGHAT and CDR2 FQDESV (reference sequence). There are 13 residues in the CDR3. The CDR3, as DNA: TGTGCCAGCAGCCCAGTGACTAACTATGGCTACACCTTC. Translating gives CASSPVTNYGYTF. The variable domain in full, completed from reference TRBV11-1 and TRBJ1-2, reads EAEVAQSPRYKITEKSQAVAFWCDPISGHATLYWYRQILGQGPELLVQFQDESVVDDSQLPKDRFSAERLKGVDSTLKIQPAELGDSAMYLCASSPVTNYGYTFGSGTRLTVV.

A remark on this clone: One end of the junction varies from germline; a read error may be responsible. The gene calls are TRBV25-1 and TRBJ1-2, with D possibly matching TRBD1 (6 bases). The length of the CDR3 is 14 residues. Germline CDR1 MGHDK, CDR2 SYGVNS. The CDR3 nucleotides read TGTGCCAGCAGTGAAGGGGGCCCGGGCTATGACTACACCTTC. Translating gives CASSEGGPGYDYTF.

V and J are TRBV27 and TRBJ2-7; 8 bases are a match to TRBD1. This CDR3 region has 16 residues. Per germline, CDR1 MNHEY and CDR2 SMNVEV (reference sequence). Trimming cost V 4 bases and J 2 bases; bases outside gene matches: 10. CDR3 bases: TGTGCCAGCAGTTCCTGGGGGGACAGGAGACCCTACGAGCAGTACTTC. This gives the protein CASSSWGDRRPYEQYF.

In the case of this clone: The junction differs from germline at one of its ends, possibly a read error. The gene calls are TRBV11-2 and TRBJ2-4; D is unresolved. Germline lookup yields CDR1 SGHAT and CDR2 FQNNGV. This CDR3 comprises 13 residues. The CDR3 nucleotides are TGTGCCAGCAGCCCCCGACAAAAAAACAGTCAGTACTTC. Its translation is CASSPRQKNSQYF. Using reference TRBV11-2 and TRBJ2-4 for the parts outside the CDR3, the full variable domain is EAGVAQSPRYKIIEKRQSVAFWCNPISGHATLYWYQQILGQGPKLLIQFQNNGVVDDSQLPKDRFSAERLKGVDSTLKIQPAKLEDSAVYLCASSPRQKNSQYFGAGTRLSVL.

A few counts support this clone. The CDR3 nucleotides read TGTGCCAGTACCGAGACAGGGTCCTACGAGCAGTACTTC. Its protein product is CASTETGSYEQYF. The chain carries TRBV19 and TRBJ2-7; 7 bases match TRBD1. The J segment lost 1 base and the V segment lost 7 bases, leaving 4 bases of the junction unmatched. CDR1 is LNHDA and CDR2 is SQIVND in the germline V gene (reference sequence). This CDR3 comprises 13 residues.

This clone occurred once. V usage is TRBV11-1 and J usage is TRBJ1-1; D is possibly TRBD1 (6 bases). Germline V gene sequence: CDR1 SGHAT, CDR2 FQDESV (reference sequence). Trimming took 8 bases from V and 0 from J, leaving 19 bases between them. The CDR3 extends over 16 amino acids. In nucleotides, the CDR3 is TGTGCCAGCGGGCTTAACTCCCAGGGGATGAACACTGAAGCTTTCTTT. The encoded protein is CASGLNSQGMNTEAFF.

This chain connects TRBV6-5 to TRBJ2-3; TRBD2 might be the D (6 bases). Trimming removed 7 bases from V and 3 bases from J, with 11 bases in between. Germline-derived CDR1 and CDR2 are MNHEY and SVGAGI. CDR3 size: 13 residues. DNA for the CDR3: TGTGCCAGCACCCCCCGGGGGACAGATACGCAGTATTTT. Translated, it gives CASTPRGTDTQYF.

The chain combines TRBV7-9 with TRBJ2-1, with D unclear. The V end lost 4 bases, the J end lost 7 bases, and 5 bases lay between the germline ends. CDR1 SEHNR and CDR2 FQNEAQ come from the germline V gene (reference sequence). The CDR3 length is 11 residues. CDR3 region: CASSSLNEQFF. CDR3 DNA sequence: TGTGCCAGCAGCTCCCTAAATGAGCAGTTCTTC. The full variable domain, completed using reference TRBV7-9 and TRBJ2-1, is DTGVSQNPRHKITKRGQNVTFRCDPISEHNRLYWYRQTLGQGPEFLTYFQNEAQLEKSRLLSDRFSAERPKGSFSTLEIQRTEQGDSAMYLCASSSLNEQFFGPGTRLTVL.

The chain carries TRBV11-2 and TRBJ2-7, with 10 bases that match TRBD2. The V and J ends lost 3 bases and 6 bases, in that order; junction bases with no gene match: 11. The CDR3 has 16 amino acids. Germline V gene lookup returns CDR1 SGHAT and CDR2 FQNNGV. Written as DNA, the CDR3 is TGTGCCAGCAGCTTCGAAGCGGGAGGGCCAGCGGTCGAGCAGTACTTC. It codes for CASSFEAGGPAVEQYF. The full variable domain, completed using reference TRBV11-2 and TRBJ2-7, is EAGVAQSPRYKIIEKRQSVAFWCNPISGHATLYWYQQILGQGPKLLIQFQNNGVVDDSQLPKDRFSAERLKGVDSTLKIQPAKLEDSAVYLCASSFEAGGPAVEQYFGPGTRLTVT.

The CDR3 loop reads CAWGAGVSPLHF. The CDR3 bases are TGTGCCTGGGGGGCCGGCGTTTCACCCCTCCACTTT. This sequence joins TRBV30 and TRBJ1-6; D perhaps matches TRBD1 (5 bases). The V end was cut by 5 bases, the J end by 9 bases, with 11 bases between. In germline, CDR1 is GTSNPN, CDR2 SVGIG (reference sequence). The CDR3 loop spans 12 amino acids.

The chain carries TRBV5-1 and TRBJ2-2; possible D gene TRBD1, 6 bases. This CDR3 region has 16 residues. The V end was cut by 1 base, the J end by 6 bases, with 16 bases between. Germline CDR1 and CDR2: SGHRS and YFSETQ. CDR3 in DNA: TGCGCCAGCAGCTTGTTAGGGGGAGAAGCGGCCGGGGAGCTGTTTTTT. The encoded protein is CASSLLGGEAAGELFF.

This sequence joins TRBV5-4 and TRBJ2-7; 13 nucleotides line up with TRBD2. With V trimmed by 4 bases and J by 4 bases, 11 bases remained unmatched. CDR1 is SGHNT, CDR2 YYREEE, per germline (reference sequence). This CDR3 has 17 residues. CDR3 sequence reads: CASSPDGLAGEGYEQYF. The CDR3 region has the DNA TGTGCCAGCAGCCCGGACGGACTAGCGGGAGAAGGGTACGAGCAGTACTTC.

V gene TRBV30 combines with J gene TRBJ2-5; the match to TRBD2 covers 7 bases. V trimming: 3 bases; J trimming: 7 bases; junction bases outside the gene matches: 11. The CDR3 is 14 amino acids. CDR1 and CDR2 (germline): GTSNPN, SVGIG (reference sequence). The CDR3 region is CAWRGRAGSTTQYF. For the CDR3, the DNA is TGTGCCTGGAGGGGGAGAGCGGGGTCGACGACCCAGTACTTC. The whole variable domain, filled in from reference TRBV30 and TRBJ2-5, reads SQTIHQWPATLVQPVGSPLSLECTVEGTSNPNLYWYRQAAGRGLQLLFYSVGIGQISSEVPQNLSASRPQDRQFILSSKKLLLSDSGFYLCAWRGRAGSTTQYFGPGTRLLVL.

J is TRBJ1-1 and V is TRBV6-5, with D maybe TRBD1 (5 bases). The CDR3 length is 14 residues. CDR1 is MNHEY and CDR2 is SVGAGI in the germline V gene. With 4 bases removed from V and 0 bases from J, the gap between germline ends came to 9 bases. DNA for the CDR3: TGTGCCAGCAGTTCCCGACAGATGAACACTGAAGCTTTCTTT. This codes for CASSSRQMNTEAFF.

This chain connects TRBV6-5 to TRBJ2-4; TRBD2 matches at 7 bases. Germline CDR1 is MNHEY and CDR2 is SVGAGI. This CDR3 spans 15 amino acids. V trimming: 3 bases; J trimming: 4 bases; junction bases outside the gene matches: 6. The CDR3, as DNA: TGTGCCAGCAGTTATTTTAGCGGGCCTAAAAACATTCAGTACTTC. Protein: CASSYFSGPKNIQYF.

The CDR3 protein is CASKAGGLGVVEKLFF. The CDR3 DNA sequence: TGTGCCAGTAAGGCAGGGGGGCTTGGGGTGGTCGAAAAACTGTTTTTT. V usage is TRBV19 and J usage is TRBJ1-4; 7 positions match TRBD1. The CDR3 sequence is 16 residues long. The germline CDR1 and CDR2 sequences are LNHDA and SQIVND (reference sequence). V dropped 7 bases and J dropped 8; count of bases not matched to a gene: 16.

V and J are TRBV30 and TRBJ1-6, with D tentatively TRBD1 (5 bases). Germline CDR1 is GTSNPN and CDR2 is SVGIG (reference sequence). Trimming shortened V by 0 bases and J by 4 bases, and 10 bases separated the two germline ends. The CDR3 has 15 residues. The CDR3 DNA follows: TGTGCCTGGAGTGTAGGTTCAGGGTATAATTCACCCCTCCACTTT. Translating gives CAWSVGSGYNSPLHF.

This chain links TRBV6-1 with TRBJ1-2, with a weak D call TRBD1 (6 bases). The CDR3 is 14 residues long. Germline V gives CDR1 MNHNS, CDR2 SASEGT. Trimming stripped 3 bases from V and 10 bases from J, with 18 bases between. The CDR3 spells CASSEGHPLDLYTF. DNA of the CDR3: TGTGCCAGCAGTGAGGGACACCCCCTAGACCTCTACACCTTC.

The chain carries TRBV6-5 and TRBJ1-3; 7 bases map to TRBD1. CDR1 MNHEY and CDR2 SVGAGI come from the germline V gene. The CDR3 is made up of 15 amino acids. The junction had 9 bases not matched to a gene; V was cut back by 6 bases and J by 4 bases. The DNA for the CDR3 is TGTGCCAGCAGCCGACAGGGAAGGGAAGGAAACACCATATATTTT. Translating it yields CASSRQGREGNTIYF.